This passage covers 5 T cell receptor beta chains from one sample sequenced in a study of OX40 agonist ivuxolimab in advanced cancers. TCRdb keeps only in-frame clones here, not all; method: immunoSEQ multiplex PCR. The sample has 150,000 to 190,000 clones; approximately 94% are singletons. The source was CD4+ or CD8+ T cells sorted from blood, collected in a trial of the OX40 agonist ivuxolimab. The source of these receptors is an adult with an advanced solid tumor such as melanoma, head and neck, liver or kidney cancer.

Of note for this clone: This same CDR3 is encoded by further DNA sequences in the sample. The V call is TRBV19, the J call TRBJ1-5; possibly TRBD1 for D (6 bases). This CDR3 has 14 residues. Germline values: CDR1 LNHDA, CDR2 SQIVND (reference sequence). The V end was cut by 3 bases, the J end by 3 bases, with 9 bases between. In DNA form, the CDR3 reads TGTGCCAGTAGTATTGGGGGGCTCAATCAGCCCCAGCATTTT. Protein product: CASSIGGLNQPQHF.

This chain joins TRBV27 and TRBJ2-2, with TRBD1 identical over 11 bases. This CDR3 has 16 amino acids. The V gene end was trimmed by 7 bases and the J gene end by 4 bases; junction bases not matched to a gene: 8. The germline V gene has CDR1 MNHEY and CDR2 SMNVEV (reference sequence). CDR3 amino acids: CASTKGTGGRTGELFF. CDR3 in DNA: TGTGCCAGCACCAAGGGGACAGGGGGTCGCACCGGGGAGCTGTTTTTT.

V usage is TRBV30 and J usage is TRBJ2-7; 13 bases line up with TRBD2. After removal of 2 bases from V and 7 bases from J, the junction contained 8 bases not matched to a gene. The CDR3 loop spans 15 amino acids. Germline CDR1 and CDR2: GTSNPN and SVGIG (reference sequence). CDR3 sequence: CAWSSGTSGIGEQYF. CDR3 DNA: TGTGCCTGGAGTTCCGGGACTAGCGGGATAGGAGAGCAGTACTTC.

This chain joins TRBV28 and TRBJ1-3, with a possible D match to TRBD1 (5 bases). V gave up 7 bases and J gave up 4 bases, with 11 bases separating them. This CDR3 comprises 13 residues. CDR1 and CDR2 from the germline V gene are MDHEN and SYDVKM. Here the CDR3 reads CASIPGPGNTIYF. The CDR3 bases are TGTGCCAGCATCCCGGGGCCCGGAAACACCATATATTTT.

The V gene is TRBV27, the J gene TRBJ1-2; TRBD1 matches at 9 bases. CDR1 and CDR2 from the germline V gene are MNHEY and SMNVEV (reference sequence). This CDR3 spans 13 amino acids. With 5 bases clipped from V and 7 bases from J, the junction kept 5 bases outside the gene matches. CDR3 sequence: CASSPRTGAGYTF. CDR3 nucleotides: TGTGCCAGCAGTCCCCGGACAGGGGCTGGCTACACCTTC.